The subject of this entry is one T cell receptor beta chain. This CDR3 region has 14 residues. Between the trimmed V and J ends, which lost 2 bases and 1 base, there was a span of 8 bases. Germline CDR1 MNHNS, CDR2 SASEGT. Sequenced by immunoSEQ multiplex PCR; TCRdb stores in-frame clones only, minus some. The data contain 200,000 to 300,000 clones, around nine tenths of them singletons. The sample originates from a study of blood T cell repertoires in COVID-19. Study in general: PBMCs, B-cell-depleted T cells, or T cells were the source of the cDNA or gDNA that made up the material.

This clonotype was sampled from a woman in her sixties or seventies with COVID-19, enrolled during active disease. The chain uses TRBV6-1 and TRBJ1-1; a possible D gene is TRBD1 (6 bases). Specimen: peripheral blood. In DNA form, the CDR3 reads TGTGCCAGCAGTGAACAGGGGCGGAACACTGAAGCTTTCTTT. This sequence encodes CASSEQGRNTEAFF.